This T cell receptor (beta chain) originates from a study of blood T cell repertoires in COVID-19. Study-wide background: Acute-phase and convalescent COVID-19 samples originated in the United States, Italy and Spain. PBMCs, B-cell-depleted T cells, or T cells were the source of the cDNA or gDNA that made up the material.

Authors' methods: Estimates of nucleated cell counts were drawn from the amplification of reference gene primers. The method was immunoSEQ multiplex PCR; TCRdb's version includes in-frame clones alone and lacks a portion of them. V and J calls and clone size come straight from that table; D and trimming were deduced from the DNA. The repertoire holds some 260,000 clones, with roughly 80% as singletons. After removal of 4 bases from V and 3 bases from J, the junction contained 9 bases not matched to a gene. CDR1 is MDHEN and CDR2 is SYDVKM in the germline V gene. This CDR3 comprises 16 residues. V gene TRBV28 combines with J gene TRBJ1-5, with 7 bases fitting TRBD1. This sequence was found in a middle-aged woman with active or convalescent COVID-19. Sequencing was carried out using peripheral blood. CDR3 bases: TGTGCCAGCAGTTCGGCGGGACAGTCGTACAATCAGCCCCAGCATTTT. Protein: CASSSAGQSYNQPQHF.